Reported below is one T cell receptor beta chain. Per the study methods: Estimation of nucleated cell counts relied on the amplification of reference gene primers. Sequenced by immunoSEQ multiplex PCR; TCRdb stores in-frame clones only, minus some. That table supplies the V and J calls and clone size; D and trimming were determined from the DNA. In the table there are some 190,000 clones, 88% of which are singletons. These data originate in a study of blood T cell repertoires in COVID-19. In germline, CDR1 is WSHSY, CDR2 SAAADI. The CDR3 totals 17 residues. Trimming shortened V by 0 bases and J by 1 base, and 12 bases separated the two germline ends.

Sequencing input: peripheral blood. The origin of this receptor is a human donor in a cohort sampled during active COVID-19. V gene TRBV10-2 combines with J gene TRBJ2-2; possible D gene TRBD2, 6 bases. CDR3 in amino acids: CASSESLATLNTGELFF. The DNA for the CDR3 is TGCGCCAGCAGTGAGTCGCTAGCGACCCTGAACACCGGGGAGCTGTTTTTT.